Listed below are T cell receptor beta chains from one sample, sequenced in a study of Tregs in tolerant kidney transplant recipients. Generated by immunoSEQ multiplex PCR, the TCRdb table keeps only in-frame clones and is missing some. The table records 98,000 or so clones, about 90% of them present only once. Sequences were derived from CD4+ T cells from blood, sampled before the transplant. The receptors come from a human donor who received a combined kidney and bone marrow transplant. The conserved cysteine and the conserved F or W are not part of the CDR3 here. Each record gives: CDR3 protein, V gene, clone size. Size is omitted from some rows. Given values are once, few, many or a class for expanded clones.

CDR3: ASSQAWTSPMATQY
V: TRBV4-2
size: .

CDR3: ASSLTLEPEAF
V: TRBV7-6
size: .

CDR3: ASSSPRHYNEQF
V: TRBV7-2
size: .

CDR3: ASSLEDTGELF
V: TRBV28
size: .

CDR3: ASSRAGQPNTEAF
V: TRBV28
size: once

CDR3: ASTPSTYGTEAF
V: TRBV6-5
size: .

CDR3: ASSLAGTQVSGGYT
V: TRBV7-2
size: .

CDR3: ASSLYRDTLYRQPQH
V: TRBV5-6
size: .

CDR3: ASSLMTGGDGYT
V: TRBV7-2
size: .

CDR3: ASSDLAGAHTDTQY
V: TRBV4-2
size: .

CDR3: ASSVGRDNQPQH
V: TRBV2
size: .

CDR3: ASSLDSPGTSGGYT
V: TRBV7-2
size: .

CDR3: ASSGMAGGADTQY
V: TRBV9
size: .

CDR3: ASRDRAGYT
V: TRBV6-1
size: .

CDR3: ATYQTGGLREQY
V: TRBV28
size: .

CDR3: ASSEGSLDTQY
V: TRBV6-1
size: .

CDR3: ASSRTGSGSYEQY
V: TRBV28
size: .

CDR3: ASSLVAGHVEY
V: TRBV28
size: once

CDR3: ASRNGTSGTETQY
V: TRBV5-1
size: .

CDR3: ASSLTGVIDTQY
V: TRBV28
size: .

CDR3: ASSFSGTGSYGYT
V: TRBV28
size: .

CDR3: ASSLAGGEGRSPLH
V: TRBV5-1
size: .

CDR3: ASSGAGRITEAF
V: TRBV25-1
size: .

CDR3: ASSYRDRQEQY
V: TRBV6-5
size: .

CDR3: ASSYAAGNYGYT
V: TRBV6-5
size: .

CDR3: ASSIGYRGTRNQPQH
V: TRBV19
size: .

CDR3: ASSQNTGELF
V: TRBV11-3
size: .

CDR3: ASKTRSFTDTQY
V: TRBV6-1
size: .

CDR3: ASTQDSQETQY
V: TRBV7-2
size: .

CDR3: ASSWTGGNTEAF
V: TRBV7-8
size: .

CDR3: ASSNRGETEAF
V: TRBV6-6
size: .

CDR3: ASSFGGARTDTQY
V: TRBV7-2
size: .

CDR3: ASSGQGRSNQPQH
V: TRBV2
size: .

CDR3: ASSLTSGDRADTQY
V: TRBV5-1
size: .

CDR3: ASSFPGWTGELF
V: TRBV7-9
size: .

CDR3: ASSRQGPYNEQF
V: TRBV11-2
size: .

CDR3: ASSPWGGEKLF
V: TRBV7-2
size: .

CDR3: ASSLRGGGSEQY
V: TRBV5-1
size: .

CDR3: ASRGRQGAPANYGYT
V: TRBV27
size: .

CDR3: ASSFVSGRRADTQY
V: TRBV12-1
size: .

CDR3: ASSARGGASKNIQY
V: TRBV2
size: .

CDR3: SISGDGTGELF
V: TRBV29-1
size: once

CDR3: ASSQDSLAPDTQY
V: TRBV4-1
size: .

CDR3: ASSGIAESTDTQY
V: TRBV7-4
size: .

CDR3: ASSVGLGTGYGVNTEAF
V: TRBV9
size: .

CDR3: AWRKGLKAETQY
V: TRBV30
size: .

CDR3: ASSPGTGHSGNTIY
V: TRBV5-1
size: .

CDR3: ASSVSGVVSSPLH
V: TRBV9
size: few

CDR3: ASSLRSPTSGRAREQF
V: TRBV11-2
size: .

CDR3: ASSPSGSSYNEQF
V: TRBV18
size: .